This TCR beta chain emerged from a study of blood T cells in healthy people across ages. The CDR3 extends over 16 amino acids. Trimming removed 6 bases from V and 4 bases from J; junction bases left unmatched: 7. Germline V lookup: CDR1 ENHRY, CDR2 SYGVKD. Then a second PCR, running roughly 7 to 11 cycles, was carried out with a sample-barcoded 5' primer and a J-beta primer mix. TCRdb recomputed calls from the 5' RACE reads with MiXCR, one row per CDR3 protein. The sample consists of about a million distinct CDR3 sequences, approximately 38% of them appearing once. This clonotype was seen only a few times.

The chain recombines TRBV10-3 with TRBJ2-3; TRBD2 matches at 13 bases. The specimen was blood. The TCR comes from a young man in good health. The CDR3 sequence: CAISDGTSGAADTQYF. CDR3 DNA sequence: TGTGCCATCAGCGATGGGACTAGCGGGGCCGCAGATACGCAGTATTTT.